This T cell receptor beta chain comes out of a study of blood T cell repertoires in COVID-19. Per the original methods: Reference gene primers were amplified, and this amplification served to estimate nucleated cell counts. The table came from immunoSEQ multiplex PCR; TCRdb's copy has only in-frame clones and leaves some out. V, J and clone size are those of that table, while D and trimming were read from the DNA. Of 170,000 or so clones listed, 60% to 80% are singletons. This CDR3 contains 15 residues. Germline values: CDR1 SGDLS, CDR2 YYNGEE. J gave up 5 bases and V 3 bases, and 8 bases lay outside the gene matches.

This rearrangement joins TRBV9 to TRBJ2-5; 9 bases align to TRBD1. What was sequenced was PBMCs or T cells enriched from blood (not recorded which). The clonotype was recovered from a woman in her 50s who had recovered from COVID-19. The CDR3: CASSGTGGLEETQYF. CDR3 nucleotide sequence: TGTGCCAGCAGCGGAACAGGGGGCTTGGAGGAGACCCAGTACTTC.